This T cell receptor (beta chain) was captured in a study of blood T cell repertoires in COVID-19. The CDR3 totals 17 residues. V was clipped by 5 bases and J by 6 bases; unmatched bases: 10. Looked up from germline, CDR1 is SNHLY and CDR2 is FYNNEI. The protocol was immunoSEQ multiplex PCR, while the TCRdb copy is restricted to in-frame clones and leaves out a portion. This sample has hundreds of thousands of clones, with 85% found just once. The chain is built from TRBV2 and TRBJ2-3; 14 bases map to TRBD2. The TCR originated in a woman aged 50 to 60 who had recovered from COVID-19. The sample comprised PBMCs or T cells enriched from blood (not recorded which). This CDR3 reads CASSTRTSGRRSDTQYF. In DNA form, the CDR3 reads TGTGCCAGCAGTACCCGGACTAGCGGGAGGCGGTCGGATACGCAGTATTTT.